The clone carrying this T cell receptor (beta chain) was seen more than once but under ten times. Its target is not known. This CDR3 comprises 14 residues. Germline CDR1 SGHVS, CDR2 FNYEAQ. V lost 5 bases and J lost 2, with 12 bases in between. These data are taken from a study of T cell repertoires in cytomegalovirus infection. One entry per CDR3 protein results from TCRdb running MiXCR on the reads. The data contain around 900,000 distinct CDR3 sequences, approximately 30% of them seen just once; the ten biggest clones take up around an eighth. The sample here was cultured CD8+ T cells from PBMCs, taken from culture after CMV antigen stimulation. This TCR was recovered from a human donor in good health (CMV status not recorded). Some clones in this sample may be carry-over from other donors' samples. The chain recombines TRBV7-6 with TRBJ1-2, with a possible D match to TRBD1 (5 bases). CDR3 in amino acids: CASSDGAGNYGYTF. The CDR3 DNA reads TGTGCCAGCAGCGATGGGGCAGGGAACTATGGCTACACCTTC.